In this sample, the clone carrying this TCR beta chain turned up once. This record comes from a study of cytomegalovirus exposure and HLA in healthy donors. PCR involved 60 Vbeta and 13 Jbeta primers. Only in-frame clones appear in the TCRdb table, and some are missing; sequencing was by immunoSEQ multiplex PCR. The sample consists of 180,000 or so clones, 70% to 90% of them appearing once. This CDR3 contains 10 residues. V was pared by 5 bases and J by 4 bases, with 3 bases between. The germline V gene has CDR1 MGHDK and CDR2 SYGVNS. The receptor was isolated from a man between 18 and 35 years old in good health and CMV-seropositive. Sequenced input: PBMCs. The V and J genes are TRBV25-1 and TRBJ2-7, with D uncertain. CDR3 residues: CASSRYEQYF. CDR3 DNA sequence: TGTGCCAGCAGTCGTTACGAGCAGTACTTC.